This entry lists 21 T cell receptor beta chains sequenced from one sample in a study of blood T cell repertoires in COVID-19. Sequencing used immunoSEQ multiplex PCR; TCRdb keeps in-frame clones, though not all of them. The data show 150,000 to 200,000 clones, under 90% seen once. The sample comprised peripheral blood. Receptors originate from a man aged 35 to 55 with acute or convalescent COVID-19.

V gene TRBV5-1 combines with J gene TRBJ1-3; possible D gene TRBD1, 5 bases. The CDR3 length is 15 residues. V lost 2 bases and J lost 2, with 11 bases in between. Germline V CDR1 and CDR2: SGHRS, YFSETQ. CDR3: CASSFNRYPGNTIYF. CDR3 nucleotides: TGCGCCAGCAGCTTCAACAGGTACCCTGGAAACACCATATATTTT.

This clone was found once. The gene calls are TRBV12-3 or TRBV12-4 and TRBJ2-7; D is perhaps TRBD2 (5 bases). V lost 5 bases and J lost 4, with 12 bases in between. The CDR3 spans 13 residues. Here the CDR3 reads CASSPRRDYEQYF. As DNA, the CDR3 is TGTGCCAGCAGTCCTAGACGGGATTACGAGCAGTACTTC.

This clone was seen a single time. The V and J genes are TRBV5-5 and TRBJ1-6; D gene ambiguous. V lost 4 bases and J 9 bases, leaving 17 bases between the germline ends. The CDR3 extends over 15 amino acids. The germline CDR1 and CDR2 sequences are SGHKS and YYEKEE (reference sequence). The CDR3 bases are TGTGCCAGCAGCCGGGAGGGTGCGGGTACTTCACCCCTCCACTTT. This gives the protein CASSREGAGTSPLHF.

Comment on this clone: The sample has other DNA sequences that encode this CDR3 too. The chain links TRBV3-1 (or the pseudogene TRBV3-2) to TRBJ2-2, with TRBD2 matching 9 bases. CDR1 and CDR2 (germline): LGHDT, YNNKEL (reference sequence). The CDR3 is 16 amino acids. The V segment lost 1 base and the J segment 2 bases; nucleotides outside the gene matches: 2. The CDR3 sequence is CASSQGLAVNTGELFF. Written as DNA, the CDR3 is TGTGCCAGCAGCCAAGGACTAGCGGTCAACACCGGGGAGCTGTTTTTT.

The chain links TRBV13 to TRBJ1-1; no definite D call. Germline V CDR1 and CDR2: PRHDT, FYEKMQ (reference sequence). V dropped 4 bases and J dropped 3 bases, with 3 bases sitting between them. The CDR3 runs 11 residues. In DNA, the CDR3 is TGTGCCAGCAGCTCGTACACTGAAGCTTTCTTT. This sequence encodes CASSSYTEAFF.

The chain employs TRBV20-1 and TRBJ2-2; a possible D gene is TRBD1 (7 bases). This CDR3 is built from 14 residues. Deletions cut 3 bases from V and 5 bases from J, with 13 bases between. The germline CDR1 and CDR2 sequences are DFQATT and SNEGSKA (reference sequence). The CDR3 nucleotides are TGCAGTGCTAGTAGGAGGGGGCGGACCGGGGAGCTGTTTTTT. Its translation is CSASRRGRTGELFF.

The chain links TRBV5-1 to TRBJ2-3, with D possibly TRBD2 on 5 matching bases. Trimming took 0 bases from V and 1 from J, leaving 9 bases between them. Germline V CDR1 and CDR2: SGHRS, YFSETQ. The CDR3 length is 15 residues. The CDR3 region has the DNA TGCGCCAGCAGCTTGGAATGGGGAGGCACAGATACGCAGTATTTT. It yields the protein CASSLEWGGTDTQYF.

The chain employs TRBV5-1 and TRBJ1-1, with a weak D call TRBD1 (6 bases). Germline CDR1 SGHRS, CDR2 YFSETQ. This CDR3 spans 14 amino acids. Trimming left V 4 bases short and J 8 bases short, with 18 bases between. The CDR3 nucleotides are TGCGCCAGCAGCAGAGGACAGTCCGATGGGGAAGCTTTCTTT. Translating gives CASSRGQSDGEAFF.

This chain joins TRBV5-1 and TRBJ1-3, with 9 bases matching TRBD1. Germline loops: CDR1 SGHRS, CDR2 YFSETQ. V was pared by 4 bases and J by 1 base, with 6 bases of the junction left unmatched. The CDR3 totals 16 residues. The CDR3 DNA follows: TGCGCCAGCAGCGTGTCACAGGGGGCGTCTGGAAACACCATATATTTT. As protein: CASSVSQGASGNTIYF.

This rearrangement joins TRBV4-2 to TRBJ2-7, with D maybe TRBD2 (7 bases). The CDR3 extends over 13 amino acids. Germline V gene sequence: CDR1 LGHNA, CDR2 YNFKEQ. V was pared by 8 bases and J by 4 bases, with 15 bases between. The CDR3 DNA follows: TGTGCCAGCGGCCCGGGGGGCCCGTACGAGCAGTACTTC. Translated: CASGPGGPYEQYF.

The genes are TRBV7-2 and TRBJ1-1; TRBD1 matches at 8 bases. This CDR3 is 14 amino acids long. V lost 4 bases, J lost 3 bases, and 4 bases stayed unmatched. The germline V gene has CDR1 SGHTA and CDR2 FQGNSA. Written as DNA, the CDR3 is TGTGCCAGCAGCTCCCAGGGGGCTGACACTGAAGCTTTCTTT. Its translation: CASSSQGADTEAFF.

The chain couples TRBV5-1 to TRBJ1-1, with D maybe TRBD1 (5 bases). The CDR3 runs 13 residues. Per germline, CDR1 SGHRS and CDR2 YFSETQ. V lost 4 bases to trimming and J lost 3 bases, with 10 bases between them. CDR3 DNA sequence: TGCGCCAGCAGCCCGCTAGGGGACACTGAAGCTTTCTTT. Translating gives CASSPLGDTEAFF.

This chain joins TRBV19 and TRBJ1-2; possibly TRBD1 for D (5 bases). V shed 5 bases and J shed 7 bases, with 11 bases lying between them. CDR1 is LNHDA and CDR2 is SQIVND in the germline V gene (reference sequence). The CDR3 has 12 residues. The CDR3 region is CASSRGSAGYTF. CDR3 in DNA: TGTGCCAGTAGTCGGGGGTCGGCTGGCTACACCTTC.

The rearrangement joins TRBV7-9 to TRBJ1-6; TRBD1 matches at 8 bases. CDR1 SEHNR and CDR2 FQNEAQ come from the germline V gene (reference sequence). There are 17 residues in the CDR3. V shed 5 bases, J shed 6 bases, and the junction held 12 bases outside the gene matches. This chain's CDR3 is CASSPFSGTGLNSPLHF. In DNA form, the CDR3 reads TGTGCCAGCAGCCCCTTTTCCGGGACAGGACTTAATTCACCCCTCCACTTT.

The chain employs TRBV25-1 and TRBJ2-5; D possibly corresponds to TRBD2 (5 bases). CDR3 length: 15 residues. The germline V gene encodes CDR1 MGHDK and CDR2 SYGVNS. With 5 bases removed from V and 2 bases from J, the gap between germline ends came to 15 bases. The CDR3 spells CASSSVRAEQETQYF. The CDR3 DNA reads as TGTGCCAGCAGTTCCGTGCGGGCCGAACAAGAGACCCAGTACTTC.

The chain employs TRBV19 and TRBJ2-7; tentative D call: TRBD1 (6 bases). Trimming took 3 bases from V and 2 from J, leaving 11 bases between them. The CDR3 covers 14 residues. From germline, CDR1 is LNHDA and CDR2 SQIVND (reference sequence). Here the CDR3 DNA reads TGTGCCAGTAGTATGAACAGGGAGACCTACGAGCAGTACTTC. Translating it yields CASSMNRETYEQYF.

CDR3 sequence (DNA): TGTGCCAGCACCAAAGGCCCCTGGCGGGGGGGGGAGGCAGATACGCAGTATTTT. This codes for CASTKGPWRGGEADTQYF. J is TRBJ2-3 and V is TRBV11-2, with TRBD2 matching 9 bases. The CDR3 length is 18 residues. Germline V gene sequence: CDR1 SGHAT, CDR2 FQNNGV. The J segment lost 4 bases and the V segment lost 7 bases, leaving 18 bases of the junction unmatched.

On this clone itself: Other DNA sequences in the same sample also yield this CDR3. The V call is TRBV5-1, the J call TRBJ2-5, with TRBD1 matching 8 bases. This CDR3 spans 15 amino acids. With V trimmed by 1 base and J by 2 bases, 4 bases remained unmatched. Germline V CDR1 and CDR2: SGHRS, YFSETQ. The CDR3 sequence: CASSLTGGRQETQYF. CDR3 coding DNA: TGCGCCAGCAGCTTGACAGGGGGGCGTCAAGAGACCCAGTACTTC.

In this sample, this clone turned up once. The junction does not match germline at one end; this may be a read error. V usage is TRBV5-5 and J usage is TRBJ1-1; D is perhaps TRBD1 (5 bases). The CDR3 spans 11 residues. The germline CDR1 and CDR2 sequences are SGHKS and YYEKEE (reference sequence). CDR3 amino acids: CASSSYGGFGF. As DNA, the CDR3 is TGTGCCAGCAGCTCCTACGGGGGGTTCGGCTTT.

The J gene is TRBJ2-1, the V gene TRBV6-2 or TRBV6-3; tentatively, D is TRBD2 (5 bases). V was cut by 6 bases and J by 9 bases, with 15 bases left in between. The CDR3 has 13 amino acids. Germline assignment: CDR1 MNHEY and CDR2 SVGEGT. The CDR3 bases are TGTGCCAGCAGCCGCGGGCCAGGCGGTGAGCAGTTCTTC. Translation: CASSRGPGGEQFF.

The chain carries TRBV30 and TRBJ1-4; tentative D call: TRBD1 (6 bases). Between the trimmed V and J ends, which lost 3 bases and 4 bases, there was a span of 9 bases. Per germline, CDR1 GTSNPN and CDR2 SVGIG (reference sequence). CDR3 length: 13 amino acids. DNA of the CDR3: TGTGCCTGGAGCGCAGGGGATAATGAAAAACTGTTTTTT. Translating it yields CAWSAGDNEKLFF. Complete variable domain (other parts from reference TRBV30 and TRBJ1-4): SQTIHQWPATLVQPVGSPLSLECTVEGTSNPNLYWYRQAAGRGLQLLFYSVGIGQISSEVPQNLSASRPQDRQFILSSKKLLLSDSGFYLCAWSAGDNEKLFFGSGTQLSVL.